This T cell receptor beta chain appears in the sequencing data of a study of T cells expressing NK-cell markers. TCRdb reworked the 5' RACE reads into one entry per CDR3 protein, no DNA. The sample has around 14,000 distinct CDR3 sequences, and its top ten clones hold 59%. The sample taken for sequencing was blood T cells: a sorted CD56 or NKG2C T cell subset, CD4+ or CD8+ T cells, or bulk PBMC T cells (not recorded which). The sequence was collected from a man aged 18-75 years in good health.

CDR3 residues: CASSALLTGGNTEAFF. The chain combines TRBV9 with TRBJ1-1; TCRdb outputs TRBD1, but without DNA this stays unchecked. This CDR3 spans 16 amino acids. Per the germline V gene, CDR1 is SGDLS and CDR2 is YYNGEE.